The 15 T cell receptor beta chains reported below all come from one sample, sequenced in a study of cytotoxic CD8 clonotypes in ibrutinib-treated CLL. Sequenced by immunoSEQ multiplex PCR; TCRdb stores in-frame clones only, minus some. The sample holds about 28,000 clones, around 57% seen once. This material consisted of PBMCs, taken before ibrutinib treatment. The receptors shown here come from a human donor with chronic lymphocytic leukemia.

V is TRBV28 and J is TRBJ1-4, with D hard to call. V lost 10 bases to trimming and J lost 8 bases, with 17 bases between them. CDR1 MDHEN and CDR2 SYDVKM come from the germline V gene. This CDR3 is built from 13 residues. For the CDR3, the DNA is TGTGCCACCCTTCCGGGCAGAGAGGAAAAACTGTTTTTT. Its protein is CATLPGREEKLFF.

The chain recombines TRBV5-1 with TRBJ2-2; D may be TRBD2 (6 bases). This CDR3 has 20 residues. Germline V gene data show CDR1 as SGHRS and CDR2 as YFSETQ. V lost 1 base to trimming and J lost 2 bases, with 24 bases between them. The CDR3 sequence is CASSLNLANLLSPNTGELFF. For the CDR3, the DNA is TGCGCCAGCAGCTTGAATCTAGCGAATCTGCTTAGTCCCAACACCGGGGAGCTGTTTTTT.

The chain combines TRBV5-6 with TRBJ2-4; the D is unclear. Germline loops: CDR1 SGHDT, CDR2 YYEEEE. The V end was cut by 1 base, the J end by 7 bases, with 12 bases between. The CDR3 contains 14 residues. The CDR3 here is CASSLQSSWNIQYF. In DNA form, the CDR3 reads TGTGCCAGCAGCTTGCAAAGTAGCTGGAACATTCAGTACTTC.

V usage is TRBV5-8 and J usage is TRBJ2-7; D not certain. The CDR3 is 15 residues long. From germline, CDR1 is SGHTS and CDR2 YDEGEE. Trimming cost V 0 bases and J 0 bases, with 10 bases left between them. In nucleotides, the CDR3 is TGTGCCAGCAGCTTGGGCGCGGATAGCTCCTACGAGCAGTACTTC. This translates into CASSLGADSSYEQYF.

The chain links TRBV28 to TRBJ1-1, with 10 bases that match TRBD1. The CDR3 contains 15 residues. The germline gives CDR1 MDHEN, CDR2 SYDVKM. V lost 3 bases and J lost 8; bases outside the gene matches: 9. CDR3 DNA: TGTGCCAGCAGTTTTCCGGGACAGGGGAAGGGGGAAGCTTTCTTT. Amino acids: CASSFPGQGKGEAFF.

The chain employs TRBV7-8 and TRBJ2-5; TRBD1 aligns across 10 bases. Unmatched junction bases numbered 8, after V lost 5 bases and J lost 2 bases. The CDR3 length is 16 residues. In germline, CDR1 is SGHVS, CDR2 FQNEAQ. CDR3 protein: CASSPWTGGSQETQYF. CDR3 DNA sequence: TGTGCCAGCAGCCCCTGGACAGGGGGGAGTCAAGAGACCCAGTACTTC.

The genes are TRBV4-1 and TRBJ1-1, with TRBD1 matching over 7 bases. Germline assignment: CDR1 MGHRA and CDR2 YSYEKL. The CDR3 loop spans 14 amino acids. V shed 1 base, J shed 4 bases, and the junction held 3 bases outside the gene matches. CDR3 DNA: TGCGCCAGCAGCCAAGGACAGGGTTTCACTGAAGCTTTCTTT. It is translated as CASSQGQGFTEAFF.

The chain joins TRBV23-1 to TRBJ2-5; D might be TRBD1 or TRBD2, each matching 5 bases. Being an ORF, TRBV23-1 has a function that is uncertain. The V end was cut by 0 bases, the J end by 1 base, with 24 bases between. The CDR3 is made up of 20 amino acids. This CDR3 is CASSQSLSSRDLYLQETQYF. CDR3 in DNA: TGCGCCAGCAGTCAATCCTTATCCTCAAGGGACCTTTACCTCCAAGAGACCCAGTACTTC.

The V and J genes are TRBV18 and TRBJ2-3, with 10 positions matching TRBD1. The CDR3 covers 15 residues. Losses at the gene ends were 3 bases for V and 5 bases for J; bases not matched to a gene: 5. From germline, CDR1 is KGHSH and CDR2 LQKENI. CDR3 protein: CASSPWTGGGDTQYF. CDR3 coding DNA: TGTGCCAGCTCACCGTGGACAGGGGGAGGAGATACGCAGTATTTT.

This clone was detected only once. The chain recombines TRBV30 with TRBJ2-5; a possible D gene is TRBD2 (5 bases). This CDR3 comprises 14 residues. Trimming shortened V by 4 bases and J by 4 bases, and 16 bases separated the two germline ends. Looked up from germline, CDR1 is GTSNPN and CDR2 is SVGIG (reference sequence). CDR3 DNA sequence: TGTGCCTGGAATGAGGGTGTGGGTGTAGAGACCCAGTACTTC. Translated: CAWNEGVGVETQYF. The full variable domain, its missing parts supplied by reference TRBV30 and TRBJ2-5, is SQTIHQWPATLVQPVGSPLSLECTVEGTSNPNLYWYRQAAGRGLQLLFYSVGIGQISSEVPQNLSASRPQDRQFILSSKKLLLSDSGFYLCAWNEGVGVETQYFGPGTRLLVL.

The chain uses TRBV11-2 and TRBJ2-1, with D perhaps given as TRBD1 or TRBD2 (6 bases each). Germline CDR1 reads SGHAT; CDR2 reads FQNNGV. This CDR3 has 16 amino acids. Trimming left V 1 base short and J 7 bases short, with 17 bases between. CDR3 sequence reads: CASSLGVGGADNEQFF. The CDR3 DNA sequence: TGTGCCAGCAGCTTAGGAGTGGGGGGCGCAGATAATGAGCAGTTCTTC.

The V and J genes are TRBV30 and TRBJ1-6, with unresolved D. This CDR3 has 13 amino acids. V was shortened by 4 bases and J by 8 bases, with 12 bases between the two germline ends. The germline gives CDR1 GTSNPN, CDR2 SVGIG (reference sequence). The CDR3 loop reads CAWTVGPDSPLHF. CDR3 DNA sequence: TGTGCCTGGACCGTAGGGCCTGATTCACCCCTCCACTTT.

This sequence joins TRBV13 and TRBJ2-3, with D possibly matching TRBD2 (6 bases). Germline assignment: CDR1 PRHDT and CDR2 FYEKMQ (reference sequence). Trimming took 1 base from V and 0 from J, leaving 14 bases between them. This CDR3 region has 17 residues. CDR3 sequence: CASSLAERTTSTDTQYF. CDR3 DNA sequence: TGTGCCAGCAGCTTAGCTGAGCGGACTACTAGCACAGATACGCAGTATTTT.

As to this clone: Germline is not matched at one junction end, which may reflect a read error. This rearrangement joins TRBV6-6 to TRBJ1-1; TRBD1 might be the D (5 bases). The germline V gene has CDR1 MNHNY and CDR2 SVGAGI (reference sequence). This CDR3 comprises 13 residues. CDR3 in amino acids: CASTVGTPGEVFF. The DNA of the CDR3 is TGTGCCAGCACCGTCGGGACGCCTGGTGAAGTTTTCTTT.

CDR3 sequence: CASSDPAGGGTDTQYF. The DNA of the CDR3 is TGTGCCAGTAGTGACCCAGCGGGGGGAGGCACAGATACGCAGTATTTT. The chain has TRBV19 and TRBJ2-3, with TRBD2 identical over 9 bases. The CDR3 runs to 16 residues. The V and J ends lost 5 bases and 1 base, in that order; junction bases with no gene match: 7. CDR1 LNHDA and CDR2 SQIVND come from the germline V gene (reference sequence). The whole variable domain, remainder taken from reference TRBV19 and TRBJ2-3, is DGGITQSPKYLFRKEGQNVTLSCEQNLNHDAMYWYRQDPGQGLRLIYYSQIVNDFQKGDIAEGYSVSREKKESFPLTVTSAQKNPTAFYLCASSDPAGGGTDTQYFGPGTRLTVL.